Listed here is a single TCR beta chain. This sample also contains other DNA sequences that code for the same CDR3. The data originate from a study of blood T cell repertoires in COVID-19. Germline assignment: CDR1 SGHRS and CDR2 YFSETQ. Trimming at V came to 2 bases and at J to 5 bases, leaving 6 bases not matched to a gene. The CDR3 consists of 14 residues. Profiling relied on immunoSEQ multiplex PCR, and the TCRdb table lists in-frame clones only, not all of them. This repertoire shows around 380,000 clones, 87% found once; its top ten account for 1% to 1.5%. Material for sequencing was PBMCs or T cells enriched from blood (not recorded which). The chain has TRBV5-1 and TRBJ1-2; TRBD1 matches 7 bases. This sequence originates from a man aged 25-40 years who had recovered from COVID-19. CDR3 nucleotide sequence: TGCGCCAGCAGCTTCACCGGGACAGATTATGGCTACACCTTC. Translating gives CASSFTGTDYGYTF.